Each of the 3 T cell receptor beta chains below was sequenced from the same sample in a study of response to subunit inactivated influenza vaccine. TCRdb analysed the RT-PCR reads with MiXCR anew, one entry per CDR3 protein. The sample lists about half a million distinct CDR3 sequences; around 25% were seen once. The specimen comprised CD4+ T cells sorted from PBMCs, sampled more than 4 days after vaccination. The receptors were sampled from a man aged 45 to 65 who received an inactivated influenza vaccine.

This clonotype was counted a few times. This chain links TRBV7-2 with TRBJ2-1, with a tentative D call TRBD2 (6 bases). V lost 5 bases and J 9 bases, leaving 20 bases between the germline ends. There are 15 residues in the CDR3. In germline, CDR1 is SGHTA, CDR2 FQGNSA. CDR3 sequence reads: CASSPAGLAIGEQFF. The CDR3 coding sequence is TGTGCCAGCAGCCCCGCGGGACTTGCCATCGGTGAGCAGTTCTTC. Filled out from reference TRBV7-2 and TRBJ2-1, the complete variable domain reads GAGVSQSPSNKVTEKGKDVELRCDPISGHTALYWYRQSLGQGLEFLIYFQGNSAPDKSGLPSDRFSAERTGGSVSTLTIQRTQQEDSAVYLCASSPAGLAIGEQFFGPGTRLTVL.

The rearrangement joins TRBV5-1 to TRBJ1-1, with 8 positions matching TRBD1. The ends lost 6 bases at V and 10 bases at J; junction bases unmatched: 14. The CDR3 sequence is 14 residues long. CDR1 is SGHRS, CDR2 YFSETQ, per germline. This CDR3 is CASNPGQASLGAFF. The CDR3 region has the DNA TGCGCCAGCAATCCGGGACAGGCCAGTTTAGGAGCTTTCTTT.

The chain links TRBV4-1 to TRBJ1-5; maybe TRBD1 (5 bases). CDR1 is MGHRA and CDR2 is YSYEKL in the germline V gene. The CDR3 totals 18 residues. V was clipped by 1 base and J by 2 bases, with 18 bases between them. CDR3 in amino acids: CASSQGSIRGRGNQPQHF. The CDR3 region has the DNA TGCGCCAGCAGCCAAGGATCAATTCGGGGACGGGGCAATCAGCCCCAGCATTTT.